This note documents a single TCR beta chain sequence. Antigen: not known. This sample stems from a study of shared clonotypes between healthy human individuals. Study results and limitations: Around 5.3% of naive CD4 clonotypes were shared across a few donors. Clonotype sharing among donors, it was expected, would be affected by sequencing depth. Researchers found naive subsets generally carried larger estimated richness than memory subsets.

Positively selected for CCR7, the CD45RO-negative cells used as naive CD8 cells excluded terminally differentiated effector memory CD45RA+ cells. Sequencing used immunoSEQ multiplex PCR; TCRdb keeps in-frame clones, though not all of them. The sample lists about 820,000 clones, about 92% occurring once. The clonotype originates from a man aged 30-40 years in good health. The sequenced sample consisted of naive CD8+ T cells sorted from blood.

Here the CDR3 DNA reads TGCGCCAGCAGCCAATTTGGAGCGTCGGGGGGTGGGGAGACCCAGTACTTC. Translation gives CASSQFGASGGGETQYF. The chain carries TRBV4-1 and TRBJ2-5; 7 bases match TRBD2. Trimming at V came to 2 bases and at J to 5 bases, leaving 14 bases not matched to a gene. Germline V gives CDR1 MGHRA, CDR2 YSYEKL. The CDR3 is 17 amino acids.